This T cell receptor beta chain was obtained from a study of cytomegalovirus exposure and HLA in healthy donors. Whole-study findings and limits: Productive rates of about 90% or about 30% were seen for most TCR beta V segments in an earlier analysis. In vitro testing confirmed three CMV-associated chains as specific for CMV antigens.

Unmatched junction bases numbered 12, after V lost 4 bases and J lost 7 bases. CDR1 and CDR2 from the germline V gene are SGDLS and YYNGEE. The CDR3 covers 18 residues. Concerning this clone itself: Its target is unknown.

The study ran its PCR with 60 Vbeta and 13 Jbeta primers. Assay used: immunoSEQ multiplex PCR; TCRdb lists only in-frame clones, some missing. The sample has under 250,000 clones; about 82% are singletons. The TCR originated in a woman aged 50 to 60 in good health and CMV-seronegative. The chain combines TRBV9 with TRBJ2-1, with 15 positions matching TRBD2. Sequenced sample: PBMCs. Here the CDR3 DNA reads TGTGCCAGCAGCCCAGGACTAGCGGGGGGGGCCGGTGTTAATGAGCAGTTCTTC. It is translated as CASSPGLAGGAGVNEQFF.